This note documents a single TCR beta chain sequence. Antigen: not known. These data come from a study of T-cell reconstitution after alpha-beta-depleted transplantation in children. V lost 7 bases to trimming and J lost 5 bases, with 12 bases between them. This CDR3 has 12 residues. Germline CDR1 reads MGHDK; CDR2 reads SYGVNS. TCRbeta library preparation incorporated unique molecular identifiers. In TCRdb, the PCR reads were re-called with MiXCR into one record per CDR3 protein. The data show 750,000 to 950,000 distinct CDR3 sequences, with roughly 15% seen just once and around 5% held by the top ten. Study-level points and caveats: When one year had passed after transplant, most T-cell counts and diversity came from newly produced T cells. After transplant, at about two months, alpha-beta T cells were reportedly derived from several hundred expanded graft clones.

This clonotype was obtained from a male patient under 18 who had a stem cell transplant for acute lymphoblastic leukemia, so the T cells may come from the graft donor. The chain has TRBV25-1 and TRBJ2-7; D is uncertain. The sample consisted of PBMCs, mostly from graft donor cells, taken 360 days after TCRalphabeta/CD19-depleted stem cell transplant. This chain's CDR3 is CASTRSKNEQYF. Written as DNA, the CDR3 is TGTGCCAGCACTCGGAGTAAGAACGAGCAGTACTTC.